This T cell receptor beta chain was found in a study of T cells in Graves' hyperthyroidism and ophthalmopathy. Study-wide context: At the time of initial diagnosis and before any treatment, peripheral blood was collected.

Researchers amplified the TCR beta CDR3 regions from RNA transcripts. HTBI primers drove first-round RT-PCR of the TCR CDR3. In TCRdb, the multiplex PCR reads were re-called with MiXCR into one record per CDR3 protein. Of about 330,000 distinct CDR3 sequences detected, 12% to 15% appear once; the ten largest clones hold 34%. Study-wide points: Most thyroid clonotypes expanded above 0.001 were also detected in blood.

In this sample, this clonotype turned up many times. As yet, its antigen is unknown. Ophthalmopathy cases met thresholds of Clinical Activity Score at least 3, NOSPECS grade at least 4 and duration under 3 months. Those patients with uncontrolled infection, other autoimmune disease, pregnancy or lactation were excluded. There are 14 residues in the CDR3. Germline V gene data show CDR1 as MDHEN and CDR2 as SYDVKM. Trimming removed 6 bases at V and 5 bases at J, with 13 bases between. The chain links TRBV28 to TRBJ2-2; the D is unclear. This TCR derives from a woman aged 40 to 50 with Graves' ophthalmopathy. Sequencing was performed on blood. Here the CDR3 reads CASRKRAITGELFF. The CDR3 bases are TGTGCCAGCAGGAAACGGGCTATTACCGGGGAGCTGTTTTTT.